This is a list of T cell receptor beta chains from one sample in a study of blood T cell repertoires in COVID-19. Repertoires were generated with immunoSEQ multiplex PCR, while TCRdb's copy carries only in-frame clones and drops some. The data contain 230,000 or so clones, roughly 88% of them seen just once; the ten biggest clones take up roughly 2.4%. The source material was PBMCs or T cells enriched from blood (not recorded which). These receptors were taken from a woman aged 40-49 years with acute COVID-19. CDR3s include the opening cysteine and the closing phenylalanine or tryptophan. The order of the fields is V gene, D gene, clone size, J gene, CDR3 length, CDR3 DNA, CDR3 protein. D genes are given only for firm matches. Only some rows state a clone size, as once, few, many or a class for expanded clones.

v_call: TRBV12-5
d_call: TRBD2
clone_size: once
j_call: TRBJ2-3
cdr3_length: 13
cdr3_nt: TGTGCTAGTGAGGCTAGCGGTGCAGATACGCAGTATTTT
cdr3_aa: CASEASGADTQYF

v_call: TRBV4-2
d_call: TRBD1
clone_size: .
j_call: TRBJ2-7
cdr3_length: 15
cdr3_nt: TGTGCCAGCAGCCGGTCGGGACAGGGGGTTTACGAGCAGTACTTC
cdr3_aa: CASSRSGQGVYEQYF

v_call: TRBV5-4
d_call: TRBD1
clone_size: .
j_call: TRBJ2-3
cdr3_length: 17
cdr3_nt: TGTGCCAGCAGCTCCCCTCCCGGGACAGCTGAGACAGATACGCAGTATTTT
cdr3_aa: CASSSPPGTAETDTQYF

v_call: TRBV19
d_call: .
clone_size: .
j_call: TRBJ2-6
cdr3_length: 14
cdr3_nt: TGTGCCAGTAGTGACACCTCTGGGGCCAACGTCCTGACTTTC
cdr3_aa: CASSDTSGANVLTF

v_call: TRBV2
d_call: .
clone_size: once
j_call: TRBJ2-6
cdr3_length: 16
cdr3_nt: TGTGCCAGCTCAACAGGTGATCCCTCTGGGGCCAACGTCCTGACTTTC
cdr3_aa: CASSTGDPSGANVLTF

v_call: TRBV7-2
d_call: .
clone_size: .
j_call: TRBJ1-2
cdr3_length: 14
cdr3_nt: TGTGCCAGCACGGGGGGGCTGAGCGGCTATGGCTACACCTTC
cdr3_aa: CASTGGLSGYGYTF

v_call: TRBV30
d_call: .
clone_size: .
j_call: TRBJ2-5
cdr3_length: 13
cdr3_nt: TGTGCCTGGAGGGCACACGGGATGGAGACCCAGTACTTC
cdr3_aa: CAWRAHGMETQYF

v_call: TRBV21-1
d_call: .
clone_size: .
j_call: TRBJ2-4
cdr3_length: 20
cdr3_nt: TGTGCCAGCAGCAAAGGCATGGCGGGACTAGCGGTAAGAGCCAAAAACATTCAGTACTTC
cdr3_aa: CASSKGMAGLAVRAKNIQYF

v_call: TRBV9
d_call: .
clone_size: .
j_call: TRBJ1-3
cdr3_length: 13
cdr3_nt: TGTGCCAGCAGCGTAGACAGTGGAAACACCATATATTTT
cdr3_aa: CASSVDSGNTIYF

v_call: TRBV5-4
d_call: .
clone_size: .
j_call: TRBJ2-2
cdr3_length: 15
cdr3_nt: TGTGCCAGCAGCGGGCCGACAGGGAACACCGGGGAGCTGTTTTTT
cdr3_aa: CASSGPTGNTGELFF

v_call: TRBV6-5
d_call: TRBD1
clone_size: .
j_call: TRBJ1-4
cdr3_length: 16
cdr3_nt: TGTGCCAGCAGTTCCCTGGGACAGGGGTTTAATGAAAAACTGTTTTTT
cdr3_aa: CASSSLGQGFNEKLFF

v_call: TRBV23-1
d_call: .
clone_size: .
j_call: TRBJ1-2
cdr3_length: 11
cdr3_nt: TGCGCCCCCAGTGTACCCTATGGCTACACCTTC
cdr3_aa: CAPSVPYGYTF

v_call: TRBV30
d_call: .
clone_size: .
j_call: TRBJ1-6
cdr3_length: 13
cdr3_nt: TGTGCCTTAGGAGGGAGCGATAATTCACCCCTCCACTTT
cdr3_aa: CALGGSDNSPLHF

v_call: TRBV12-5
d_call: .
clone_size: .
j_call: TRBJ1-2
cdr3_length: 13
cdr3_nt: TGTGCTAGTGGTTTGCTCCCTAACTATGGCTACACCTTC
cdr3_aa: CASGLLPNYGYTF

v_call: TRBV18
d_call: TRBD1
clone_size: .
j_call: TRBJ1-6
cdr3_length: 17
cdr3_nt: TGTGCCAGCTCACCGGACAGGGGAAGCTCCTATAATTCACCCCTCCACTTT
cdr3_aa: CASSPDRGSSYNSPLHF

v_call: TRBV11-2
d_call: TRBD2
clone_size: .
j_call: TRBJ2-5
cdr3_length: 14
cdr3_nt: TGTGCCAGCAGCTTTAGGACTAGTCAAGAGACCCAGTACTTC
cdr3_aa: CASSFRTSQETQYF

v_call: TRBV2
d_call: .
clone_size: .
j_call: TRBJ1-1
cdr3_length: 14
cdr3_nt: TGTGCCAGCAGTGAAGCGCTGGGGGGGACTGAAGCTTTCTTT
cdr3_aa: CASSEALGGTEAFF

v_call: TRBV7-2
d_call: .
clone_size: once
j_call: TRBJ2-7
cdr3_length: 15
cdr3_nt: TGTGCCAGCAGCTTAGGGAGGGGTAGCTCCTACGAGCAGTACTTC
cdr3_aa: CASSLGRGSSYEQYF

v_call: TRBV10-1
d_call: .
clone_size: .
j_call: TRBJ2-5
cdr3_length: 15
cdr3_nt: TGCGCCAGCAGTGACCCTAGCGCAAAGGGAGAGACCCAGTACTTC
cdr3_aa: CASSDPSAKGETQYF

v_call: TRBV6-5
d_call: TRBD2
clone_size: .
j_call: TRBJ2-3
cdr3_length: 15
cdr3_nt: TGTGCCAGCAGTTTGACTAGCGGGAAGGTCGGTACGCAGTATTTT
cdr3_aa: CASSLTSGKVGTQYF

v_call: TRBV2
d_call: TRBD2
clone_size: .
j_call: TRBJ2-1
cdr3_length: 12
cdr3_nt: TGTGCCACCTCGGGACTAGACTATGAGCAGTTCTTC
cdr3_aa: CATSGLDYEQFF

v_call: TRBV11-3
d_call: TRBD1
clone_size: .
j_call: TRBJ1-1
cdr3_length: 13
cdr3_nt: TGTGCCAGCAGCCGACAGGGTTCCGCTGAAGCTTTCTTT
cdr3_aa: CASSRQGSAEAFF

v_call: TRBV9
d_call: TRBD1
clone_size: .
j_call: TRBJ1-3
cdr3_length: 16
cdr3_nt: TGTGCCAGCAGCGAGGGACAGGCTAATGGGGCAAACACCATATATTTT
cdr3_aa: CASSEGQANGANTIYF

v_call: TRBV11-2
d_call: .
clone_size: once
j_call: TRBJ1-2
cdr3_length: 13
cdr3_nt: TGTGCCAGCAGCTTAGGGGTGGGCGATGGCTACACCTTC
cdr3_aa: CASSLGVGDGYTF

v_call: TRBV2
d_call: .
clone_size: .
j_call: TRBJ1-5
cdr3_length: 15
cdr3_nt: TGTGCCAGCAGTCCAAGGGCGGGGTTTAATCAGCCCCAGCATTTT
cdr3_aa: CASSPRAGFNQPQHF

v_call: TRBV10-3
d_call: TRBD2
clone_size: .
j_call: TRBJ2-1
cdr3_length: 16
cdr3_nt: TGTGCCATCAGTCAACTCCAAACTAGCGGACACAATGAGCAGTTCTTC
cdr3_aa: CAISQLQTSGHNEQFF

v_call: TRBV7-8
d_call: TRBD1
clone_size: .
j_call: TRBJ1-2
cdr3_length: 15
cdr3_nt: TGTGCCAGCAGCACAACAGGGGGCTCTAACTATGGCTACACCTTC
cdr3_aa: CASSTTGGSNYGYTF

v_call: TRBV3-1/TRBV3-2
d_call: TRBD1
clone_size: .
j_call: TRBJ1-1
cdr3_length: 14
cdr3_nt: TGTGCCAGCAGCGACCGGGACAGGGACACTGAAGCTTTCTTT
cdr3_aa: CASSDRDRDTEAFF

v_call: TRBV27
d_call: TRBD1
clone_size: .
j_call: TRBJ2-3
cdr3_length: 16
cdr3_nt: TGTGCCAGCACCGCCGGACAGGGAAGAAAGACAGATACGCAGTATTTT
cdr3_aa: CASTAGQGRKTDTQYF

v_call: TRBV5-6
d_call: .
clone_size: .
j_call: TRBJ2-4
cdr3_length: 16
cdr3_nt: TGTGCCAGCAGCACGCAGGGTAGTATAGCCAAAAACATTCAGTACTTC
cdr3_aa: CASSTQGSIAKNIQYF

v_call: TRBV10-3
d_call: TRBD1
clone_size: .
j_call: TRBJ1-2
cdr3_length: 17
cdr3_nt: TGTGCCATCAGTGAGTCCTCCGGGACAGGGGGGGCATATGGCTACACCTTC
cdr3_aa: CAISESSGTGGAYGYTF

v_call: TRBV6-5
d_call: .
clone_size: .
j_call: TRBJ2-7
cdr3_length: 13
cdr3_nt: TGTGCCAGCAGTTCGCCAGGGACCTACGAGCAGTACTTC
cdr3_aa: CASSSPGTYEQYF

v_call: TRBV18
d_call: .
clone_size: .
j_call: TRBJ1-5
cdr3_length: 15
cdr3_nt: TGTGCCAGCTCACGGTTTCCCGGAGTAGATCAGCCCCAGCATTTT
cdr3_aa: CASSRFPGVDQPQHF

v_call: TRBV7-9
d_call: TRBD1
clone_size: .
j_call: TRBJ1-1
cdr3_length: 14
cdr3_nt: TGTGCCAGCAGCTTATTAACCCGGGACAGGGAAGCTTTCTTT
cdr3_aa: CASSLLTRDREAFF

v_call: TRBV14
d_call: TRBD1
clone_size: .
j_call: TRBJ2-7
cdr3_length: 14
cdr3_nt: TGTGCCAGCAGCGCCTACAGGGGCCCCTACGAGCAGTACTTC
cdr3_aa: CASSAYRGPYEQYF

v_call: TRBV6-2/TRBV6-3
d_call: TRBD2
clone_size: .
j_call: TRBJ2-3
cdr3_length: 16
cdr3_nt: TGTGCCAGCAGTTACCCGGGACTAGGTTTTTTTGGTACGCAGTATTTT
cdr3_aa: CASSYPGLGFFGTQYF

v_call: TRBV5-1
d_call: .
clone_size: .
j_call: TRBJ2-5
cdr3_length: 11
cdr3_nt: TGCGCCAGCAGCTTAGAGGAGACCCAGTACTTC
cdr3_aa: CASSLEETQYF

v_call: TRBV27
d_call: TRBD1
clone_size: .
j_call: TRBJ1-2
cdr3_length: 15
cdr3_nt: TGTGCCAGCACTTCCTTTCCGGGACAGGGGAGTGGCTACACCTTC
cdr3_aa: CASTSFPGQGSGYTF

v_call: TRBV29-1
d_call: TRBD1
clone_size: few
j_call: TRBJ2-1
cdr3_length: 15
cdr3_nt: TGCAGCGTTGACCAAGGGGGACAGGGGGCCGATGAGCAGTTCTTC
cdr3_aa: CSVDQGGQGADEQFF

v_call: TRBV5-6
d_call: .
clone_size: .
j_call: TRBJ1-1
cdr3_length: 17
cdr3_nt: TGTGCCAGCAGCTTGGCCCTATTGACAGGAATGAACACTGAAGCTTTCTTT
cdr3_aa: CASSLALLTGMNTEAFF

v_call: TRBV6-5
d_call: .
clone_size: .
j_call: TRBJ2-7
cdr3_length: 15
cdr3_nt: TGTGCCAGCAAAGGGGCGGGCGGGGCGTCCTACGAGCAGTACTTC
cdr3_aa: CASKGAGGASYEQYF

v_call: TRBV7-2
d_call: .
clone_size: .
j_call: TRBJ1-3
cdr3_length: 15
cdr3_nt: TGTGCCAGCAGCTTATCGGGGGTTTCTGGAAACACCATATATTTT
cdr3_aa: CASSLSGVSGNTIYF

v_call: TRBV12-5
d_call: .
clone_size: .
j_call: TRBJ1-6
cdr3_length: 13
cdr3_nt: TGTGCTAGTGGTCTCGGACGGGAGGGACCCCTCCACTTT
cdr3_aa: CASGLGREGPLHF

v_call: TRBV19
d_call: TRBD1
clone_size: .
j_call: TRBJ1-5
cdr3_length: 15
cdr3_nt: TGTGCCAGTAGTACCCCGGGACAGGGGAATCAGCCCCAGCATTTT
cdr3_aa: CASSTPGQGNQPQHF

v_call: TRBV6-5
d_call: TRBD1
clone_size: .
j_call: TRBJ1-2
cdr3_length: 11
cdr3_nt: TGTGCCACTAAGACAGGGTATGGCTACACCTTC
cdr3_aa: CATKTGYGYTF

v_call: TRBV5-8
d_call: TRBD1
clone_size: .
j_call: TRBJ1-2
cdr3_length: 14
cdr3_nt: TGTGCCAGCAGCTTGCGAAGGGGGCGCGATGGCTACACCTTC
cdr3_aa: CASSLRRGRDGYTF

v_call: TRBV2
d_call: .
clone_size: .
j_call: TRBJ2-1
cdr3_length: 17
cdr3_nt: TGTGCCAGCAGGGGTCTATCGGGGGGCAGCTCCTACAATGAGCAGTTCTTC
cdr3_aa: CASRGLSGGSSYNEQFF

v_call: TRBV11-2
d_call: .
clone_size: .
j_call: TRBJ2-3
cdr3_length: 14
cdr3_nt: TGTGCCAGCAGCTTAGGCGGGGGCACAGATACGCAGTATTTT
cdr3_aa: CASSLGGGTDTQYF

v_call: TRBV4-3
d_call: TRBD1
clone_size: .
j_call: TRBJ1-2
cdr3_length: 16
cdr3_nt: TGCGCCAGCAGCCAAATACTGGGACAGGGGGTTCATGGCTACACCTTC
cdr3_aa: CASSQILGQGVHGYTF

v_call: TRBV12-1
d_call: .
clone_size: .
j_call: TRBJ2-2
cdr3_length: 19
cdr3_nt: TGTGCCAGCAGCTTTGGGACGGGACTAGCGATTATACCGACCGGGGAGCTGTTTTTT
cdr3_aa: CASSFGTGLAIIPTGELFF

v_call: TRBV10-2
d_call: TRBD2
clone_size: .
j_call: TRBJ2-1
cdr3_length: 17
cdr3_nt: TGCGCCAGCAGTGAAATCCGGCTAGCGGGGGGTCGGAATGAGCAGTTCTTC
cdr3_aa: CASSEIRLAGGRNEQFF

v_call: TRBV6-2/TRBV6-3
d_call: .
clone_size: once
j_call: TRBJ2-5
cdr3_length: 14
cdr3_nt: TGTGCCAGCAGTAACGCGGTCCAAGAGACGACCCAGTACTTC
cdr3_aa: CASSNAVQETTQYF